These 12 T cell receptor beta chains originate from one sample sequenced in a study of cytomegalovirus exposure and HLA in healthy donors. Clones were read by immunoSEQ multiplex PCR, and TCRdb kept only the in-frame ones, dropping some. The data show about 120,000 clones, approximately 87% seen once. The specimen was PBMCs. These receptors came from a young woman in good health and CMV-seronegative.

The rearrangement uses TRBV19 and TRBJ2-3, with D possibly matching TRBD1 (6 bases). The CDR3 has 13 residues. V was pared by 6 bases and J by 5 bases, with 12 bases between. Germline V gives CDR1 LNHDA, CDR2 SQIVND (reference sequence). The CDR3 loop reads CASRPLGGDTQYF. CDR3 bases: TGTGCCAGTAGGCCACTAGGGGGAGATACGCAGTATTTT.

The chain uses TRBV7-9 and TRBJ2-5; TRBD2 matches 13 bases. The V segment lost 5 bases and the J segment 1 base; nucleotides outside the gene matches: 4. Germline V CDR1 and CDR2: SEHNR, FQNEAQ (reference sequence). The CDR3 runs to 16 residues. The CDR3 nucleotides read TGTGCCAGCAGCCCGGGGACTAGCGGGATCCAAGAGACCCAGTACTTC. Its protein is CASSPGTSGIQETQYF.

J is TRBJ1-1 and V is TRBV7-9; unclear D gene. Between the trimmed V and J ends, which lost 4 bases and 1 base, there was a span of 13 bases. The CDR3 is 15 amino acids. Germline V gene sequence: CDR1 SEHNR, CDR2 FQNEAQ (reference sequence). The DNA for the CDR3 is TGTGCCAGCAGCTCAAAGAGCACGGGGAACACTGAAGCTTTCTTT. Amino acids: CASSSKSTGNTEAFF.

The chain carries TRBV19 and TRBJ1-5; tentatively, D is TRBD1 (5 bases). The CDR3 extends over 13 amino acids. V was pared by 6 bases and J by 7 bases, with 13 bases between. CDR1 is LNHDA, CDR2 SQIVND, per germline (reference sequence). CDR3 in DNA: TGTGCCAGTAGGAGACAGACGCTCCAGCCCCAGCATTTT. Protein product: CASRRQTLQPQHF. Filled out from reference TRBV19 and TRBJ1-5, the complete variable domain reads DGGITQSPKYLFRKEGQNVTLSCEQNLNHDAMYWYRQDPGQGLRLIYYSQIVNDFQKGDIAEGYSVSREKKESFPLTVTSAQKNPTAFYLCASRRQTLQPQHFGDGTRLSIL.

The chain couples TRBV10-3 to TRBJ2-7; 7 bases fit TRBD1. Trimming at V came to 3 bases and at J to 0 bases, leaving 8 bases not matched to a gene. The CDR3 length is 16 residues. Germline V gene lookup returns CDR1 ENHRY and CDR2 SYGVKD. The CDR3 loop reads CAISDPPQGSSYEQYF. In DNA, the CDR3 is TGTGCCATCAGTGACCCACCACAGGGGAGCTCCTACGAGCAGTACTTC.

The chain employs TRBV14 and TRBJ1-2; 9 bases match TRBD1. The CDR3 runs 15 residues. CDR1 SGHDN and CDR2 FVKESK come from the germline V gene. Trimming removed 4 bases from V and 4 bases from J; junction bases left unmatched: 7. DNA of the CDR3: TGTGCCAGCAGCCTGACCGGGACAGGGACCTATGGCTACACCTTC. This sequence encodes CASSLTGTGTYGYTF.

The chain recombines TRBV6-5 with TRBJ2-3; a possible D gene is TRBD2 (6 bases). Germline V lookup: CDR1 MNHEY, CDR2 SVGAGI. Trimming left V 8 bases short and J 2 bases short, with 14 bases between. There are 14 residues in the CDR3. CDR3 residues: CASRRRLVTDTQYF. The DNA of the CDR3 is TGTGCCAGCCGAAGGCGACTAGTCACAGATACGCAGTATTTT.

The V gene is TRBV7-9, the J gene TRBJ2-3; the match to TRBD2 covers 8 bases. CDR1 SEHNR and CDR2 FQNEAQ come from the germline V gene (reference sequence). V shed 0 bases and J 6 bases; nucleotides not matched to a gene: 5. The CDR3 extends over 15 amino acids. The CDR3 DNA follows: TGTGCCAGCAGCTTAGCAGTAGCGGGGACCGATACGCAGTATTTT. Its protein product is CASSLAVAGTDTQYF.

This clone was detected a few times. This sequence joins TRBV4-1 and TRBJ2-3, with 7 positions matching TRBD1. The V gene's germline CDR1 is MGHRA and CDR2 YSYEKL. With V trimmed by 1 base and J by 2 bases, 3 bases remained unmatched. The CDR3 has 15 amino acids. The CDR3 DNA reads as TGCGCCAGCAGCCAAGGACAGGGCTCCACAGATACGCAGTATTTT. Encoded protein: CASSQGQGSTDTQYF.

The chain employs TRBV6-6 and TRBJ2-3; D might be TRBD2 (5 bases). Germline V gene data show CDR1 as MNHNY and CDR2 as SVGAGI (reference sequence). Deletions cut 2 bases from V and 1 base from J, with 7 bases between. The CDR3 loop spans 14 amino acids. The CDR3 DNA follows: TGTGCCAGCAGTTACAAGGGAGGCACAGATACGCAGTATTTT. Translation: CASSYKGGTDTQYF.

This chain uses TRBV6-5 with TRBJ2-7, with TRBD1 as a possible D gene (6 bases). Trimming removed 10 bases from V and 7 bases from J, with 17 bases in between. This CDR3 comprises 12 residues. Germline lookup yields CDR1 MNHEY and CDR2 SVGAGI. The DNA of the CDR3 is TGTGCCACCACGAAGGGGGTCGGGGAGCAGTACTTC. This gives the protein CATTKGVGEQYF.

This chain joins TRBV29-1 and TRBJ2-3; D not resolved. Germline CDR1 reads SQVTM; CDR2 reads ANQGSEA. This CDR3 comprises 11 residues. In nucleotides, the CDR3 is TGCGGCACGGAGATAGTAGATACGCAGTATTTT. It translates to CGTEIVDTQYF.